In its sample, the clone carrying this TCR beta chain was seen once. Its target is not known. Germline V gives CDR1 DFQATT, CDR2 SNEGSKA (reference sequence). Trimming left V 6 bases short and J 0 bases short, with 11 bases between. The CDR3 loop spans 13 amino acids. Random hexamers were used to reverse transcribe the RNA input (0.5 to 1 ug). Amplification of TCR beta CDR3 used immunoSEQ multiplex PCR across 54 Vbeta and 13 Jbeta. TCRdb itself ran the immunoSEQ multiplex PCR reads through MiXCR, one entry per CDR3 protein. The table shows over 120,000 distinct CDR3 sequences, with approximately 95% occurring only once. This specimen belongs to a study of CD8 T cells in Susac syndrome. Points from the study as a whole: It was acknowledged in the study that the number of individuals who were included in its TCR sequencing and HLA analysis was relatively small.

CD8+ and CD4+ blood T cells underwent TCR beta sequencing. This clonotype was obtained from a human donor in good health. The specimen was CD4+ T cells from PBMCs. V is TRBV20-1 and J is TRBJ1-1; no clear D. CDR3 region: CSAEKRLNTEAFF. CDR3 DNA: TGCAGTGCCGAAAAGCGATTGAACACTGAAGCTTTCTTT.